This is a list of T cell receptor beta chains from one sample in a study of OX40 agonist ivuxolimab in advanced cancers. Using immunoSEQ multiplex PCR, the repertoire was profiled, and TCRdb retains in-frame clones only, with some absent. Of tens of thousands of clones in the sample, about 88% were seen once. Specimen: CD4+ or CD8+ T cells sorted from blood, collected in a trial of the OX40 agonist ivuxolimab. Receptors were obtained from an adult with an advanced solid tumor such as melanoma, head and neck, liver or kidney cancer. The CDR3 runs from the conserved cysteine through the conserved F or W. The D gene is left open where the match is weak. Clone size appears in some rows only: once, few, many, or a class for an expanded clone.

TRBJ2-7 | - | TRBD1 | TRBV7-6 | TGTGCCAGCAGCTTGGGGACAGGGGAGGCCTACGAGCAGTACTTC | CASSLGTGEAYEQYF
TRBJ1-6 | - | - | TRBV11-3 | TGTGCCAGCAGCTTGGAGCAGGGGAATAATTCACCCCTCCACTTT | CASSLEQGNNSPLHF
TRBJ2-7 | - | - | TRBV7-9 | TGTGCCAGCCGGTGGTCGGACAGTTCCTACGAGCAGTACTTC | CASRWSDSSYEQYF
TRBJ1-4 | once | - | TRBV7-9 | TGTGCCAGCAGTTCCCGGACGGTGAATGAAAAACTGTTTTTT | CASSSRTVNEKLFF
TRBJ1-1 | - | - | TRBV19 | TGTGCCAGTAGTATCGGGTGGAGTGACACTGAAGCTTTCTTT | CASSIGWSDTEAFF
TRBJ2-7 | once | - | TRBV7-6 | TGTGCCAGCAGCCCCGGGGTTGGGGCTTCCTACGAGCAGTACTTC | CASSPGVGASYEQYF
TRBJ2-5 | - | - | TRBV13 | TGTGCCAGCAGCTTATTCGTCTTCGGGGGACAAGAGACCCAGTACTTC | CASSLFVFGGQETQYF
TRBJ1-2 | - | - | TRBV28 | TGTGCCAGCAGTTTCAACTATGGCTACACCTTC | CASSFNYGYTF
TRBJ2-7 | once | - | TRBV4-2 | TGTGCCAGCAGCCAAGATCTATGGGACTACGAGCAGTACTTC | CASSQDLWDYEQYF
TRBJ2-1 | - | TRBD2 | TRBV7-3 | TGTGCCAGCAGCTTAAATTTACTAGCGGGGGGAGAAAGGATCTTC | CASSLNLLAGGERIF
TRBJ2-3 | - | TRBD2 | TRBV7-9 | TGTGCCAGCAGCCCCGGACTAGCGGGGGTAGATACGCAGTATTTT | CASSPGLAGVDTQYF
TRBJ2-5 | - | - | TRBV5-4 | TGTGCCAGCAGCCCGGGGCCTAGCGAGACCCAGTACTTC | CASSPGPSETQYF